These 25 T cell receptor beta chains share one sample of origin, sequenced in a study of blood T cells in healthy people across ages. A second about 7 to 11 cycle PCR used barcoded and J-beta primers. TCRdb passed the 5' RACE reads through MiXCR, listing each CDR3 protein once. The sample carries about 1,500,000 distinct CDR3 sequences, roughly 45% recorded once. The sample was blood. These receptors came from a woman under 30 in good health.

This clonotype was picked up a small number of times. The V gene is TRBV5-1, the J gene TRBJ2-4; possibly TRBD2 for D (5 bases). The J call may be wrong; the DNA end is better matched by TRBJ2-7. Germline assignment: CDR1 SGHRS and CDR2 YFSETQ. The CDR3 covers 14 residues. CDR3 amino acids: CASSLGQEAYEQYF. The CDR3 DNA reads TGCGCCAGCAGCTTGGGGCAGGAGGCCTACGAGCAGTACTTC.

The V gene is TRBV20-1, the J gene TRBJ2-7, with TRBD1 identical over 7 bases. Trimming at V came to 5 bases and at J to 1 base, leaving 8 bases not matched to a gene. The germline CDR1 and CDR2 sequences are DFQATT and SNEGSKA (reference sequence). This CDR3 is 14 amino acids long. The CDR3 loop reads CSAFPQGDSYEQYF. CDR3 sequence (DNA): TGCAGTGCTTTTCCCCAGGGGGATTCCTACGAGCAGTACTTC.

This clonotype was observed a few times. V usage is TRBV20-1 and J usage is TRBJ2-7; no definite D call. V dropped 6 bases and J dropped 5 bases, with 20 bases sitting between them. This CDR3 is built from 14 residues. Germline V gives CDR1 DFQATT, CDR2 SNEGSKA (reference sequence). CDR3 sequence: CSAPNTSALHEQYF. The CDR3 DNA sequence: TGCAGTGCCCCCAACACCTCGGCCCTCCACGAGCAGTACTTC.

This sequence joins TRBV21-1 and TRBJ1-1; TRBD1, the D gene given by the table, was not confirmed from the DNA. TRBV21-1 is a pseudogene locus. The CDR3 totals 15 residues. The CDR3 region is CASSKGGACCTEAFF. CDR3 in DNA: TGTGCCAGCAGCAAAGGGGGGGCTTGTTGCACTGAAGCTTTCTTT.

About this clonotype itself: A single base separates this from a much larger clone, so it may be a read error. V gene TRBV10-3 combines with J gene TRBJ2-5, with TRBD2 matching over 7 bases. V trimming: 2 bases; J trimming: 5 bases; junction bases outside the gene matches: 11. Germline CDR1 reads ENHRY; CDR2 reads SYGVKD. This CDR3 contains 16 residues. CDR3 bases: TGTGCCATCAGTGAGAGGACTGGCGGGAGCGGCGAGACCCAGTACTTC. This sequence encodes CAISERTGGSGETQYF.

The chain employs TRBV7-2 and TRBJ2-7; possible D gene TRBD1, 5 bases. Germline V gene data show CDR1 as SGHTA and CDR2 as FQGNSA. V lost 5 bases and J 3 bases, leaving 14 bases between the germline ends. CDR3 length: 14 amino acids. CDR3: CASSLQDRNYEQYF. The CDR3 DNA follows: TGTGCCAGCAGCCTCCAAGACAGAAACTACGAGCAGTACTTC.

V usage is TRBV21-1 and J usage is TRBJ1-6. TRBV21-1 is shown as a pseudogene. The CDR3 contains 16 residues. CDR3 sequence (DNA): TGTGCCAGCAGCAAAGAAACAGTTCCCTATAATTCACCCCTCCACTTT. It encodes CASSKETVPYNSPLHF.

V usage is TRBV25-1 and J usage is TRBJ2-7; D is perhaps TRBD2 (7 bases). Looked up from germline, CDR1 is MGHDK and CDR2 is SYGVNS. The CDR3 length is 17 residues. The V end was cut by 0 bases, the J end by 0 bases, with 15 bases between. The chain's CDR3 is CASSEYFGGGHSYEQYF. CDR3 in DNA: TGTGCCAGCAGTGAATATTTTGGCGGGGGCCACTCCTACGAGCAGTACTTC.

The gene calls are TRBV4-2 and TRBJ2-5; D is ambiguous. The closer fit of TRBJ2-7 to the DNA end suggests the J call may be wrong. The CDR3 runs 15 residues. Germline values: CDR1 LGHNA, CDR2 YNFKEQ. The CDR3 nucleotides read TGTGCCAGCAGCCTCAGCCCCGCGTTAGGAAGCGAGCAGTACTTC. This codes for CASSLSPALGSEQYF.

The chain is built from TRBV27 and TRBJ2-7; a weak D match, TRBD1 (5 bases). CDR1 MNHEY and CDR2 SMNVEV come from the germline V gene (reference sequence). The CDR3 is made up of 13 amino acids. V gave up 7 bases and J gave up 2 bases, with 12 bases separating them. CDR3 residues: CASMGRGPYEQYF. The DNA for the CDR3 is TGTGCCAGCATGGGTAGGGGTCCCTACGAGCAGTACTTC.

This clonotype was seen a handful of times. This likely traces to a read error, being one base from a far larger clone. The CDR3 sequence is CAISLAYEQYF. The CDR3, as DNA: TGTGCCATCAGCTTAGCCTACGAGCAGTACTTC. V and J are TRBV10-3 and TRBJ2-7; D gene uncertain. Trimming removed 6 bases from V and 2 bases from J, with 5 bases in between. Per the germline V gene, CDR1 is ENHRY and CDR2 is SYGVKD. The CDR3 length is 11 residues.

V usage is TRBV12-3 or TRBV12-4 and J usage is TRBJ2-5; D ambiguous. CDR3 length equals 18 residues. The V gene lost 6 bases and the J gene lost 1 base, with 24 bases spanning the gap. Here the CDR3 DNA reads TGTGCCAGCAGCCGGGCACGGTTCTTTTGGTATGGCCAAGAGACCCAGTACTTC. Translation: CASSRARFFWYGQETQYF.

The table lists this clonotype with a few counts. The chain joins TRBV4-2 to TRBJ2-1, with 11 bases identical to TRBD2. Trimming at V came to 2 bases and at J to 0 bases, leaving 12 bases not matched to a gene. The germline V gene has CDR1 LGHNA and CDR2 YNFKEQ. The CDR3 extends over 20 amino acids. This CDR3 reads CASSQTASGRYTSSYNEQFF. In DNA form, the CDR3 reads TGTGCCAGCAGCCAAACCGCTAGCGGGAGGTATACGAGCTCCTACAATGAGCAGTTCTTC.

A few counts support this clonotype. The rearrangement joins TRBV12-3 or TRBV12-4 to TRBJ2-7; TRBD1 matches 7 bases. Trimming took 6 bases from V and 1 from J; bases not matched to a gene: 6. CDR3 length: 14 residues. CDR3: CASRKGTESYEQYF. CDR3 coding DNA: TGTGCCAGCAGAAAAGGGACAGAGTCCTACGAGCAGTACTTC.

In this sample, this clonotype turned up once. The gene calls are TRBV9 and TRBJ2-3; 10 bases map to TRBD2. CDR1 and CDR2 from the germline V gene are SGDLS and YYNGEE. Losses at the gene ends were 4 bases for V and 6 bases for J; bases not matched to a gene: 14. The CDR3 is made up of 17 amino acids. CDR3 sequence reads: CASSLRTSGLVRDTQYF. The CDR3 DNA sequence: TGTGCCAGCAGCTTACGGACTAGCGGCTTGGTGAGGGATACGCAGTATTTT.

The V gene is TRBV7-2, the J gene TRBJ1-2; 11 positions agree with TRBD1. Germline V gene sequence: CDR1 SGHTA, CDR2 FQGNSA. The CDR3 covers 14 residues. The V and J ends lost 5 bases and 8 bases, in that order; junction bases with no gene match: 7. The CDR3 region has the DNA TGTGCCAGCAGCATCCGGACAGGGGGCCGGGGCTACACCTTC. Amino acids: CASSIRTGGRGYTF.

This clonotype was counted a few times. The CDR3 DNA is TGTGCCAGCAGCTTAGTGGCGGCAGGATCTTACAATGAGCAGTTCTTC. It translates to CASSLVAAGSYNEQFF. The genes are TRBV7-2 and TRBJ2-1; D is unclear. The germline CDR1 and CDR2 sequences are SGHTA and FQGNSA. The CDR3 runs 16 residues. Between the trimmed V and J ends, which lost 1 base and 4 bases, there was a span of 14 bases.

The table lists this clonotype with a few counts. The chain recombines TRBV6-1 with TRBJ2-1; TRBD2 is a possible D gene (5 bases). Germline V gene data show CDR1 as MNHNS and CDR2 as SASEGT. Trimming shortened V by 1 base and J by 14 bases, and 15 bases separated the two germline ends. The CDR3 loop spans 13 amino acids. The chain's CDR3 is CASSEDWVTKEFF. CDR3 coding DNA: TGTGCCAGCAGTGAAGATTGGGTGACTAAGGAGTTCTTC.

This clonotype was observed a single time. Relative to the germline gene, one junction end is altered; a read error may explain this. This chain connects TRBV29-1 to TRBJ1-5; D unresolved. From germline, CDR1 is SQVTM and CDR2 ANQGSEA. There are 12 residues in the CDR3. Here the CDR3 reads CGVLGSGQPQHF. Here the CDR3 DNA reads TGCGGCGTTCTCGGATCGGGACAGCCCCAGCATTTT.

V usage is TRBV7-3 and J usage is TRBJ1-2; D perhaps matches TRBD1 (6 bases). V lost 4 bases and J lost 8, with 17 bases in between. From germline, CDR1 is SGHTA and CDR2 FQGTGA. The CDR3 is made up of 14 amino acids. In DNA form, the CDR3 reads TGTGCCAGCAGCTCCCCCAACAAGGGGGACGGCTACACCTTC. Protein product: CASSSPNKGDGYTF.

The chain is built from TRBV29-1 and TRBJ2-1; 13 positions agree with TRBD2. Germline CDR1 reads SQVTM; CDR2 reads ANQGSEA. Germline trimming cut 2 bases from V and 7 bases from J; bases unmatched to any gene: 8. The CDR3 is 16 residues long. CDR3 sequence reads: CSVETGLAGDGNEQFF. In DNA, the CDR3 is TGCAGCGTTGAAACCGGACTAGCGGGAGACGGGAATGAGCAGTTCTTC.

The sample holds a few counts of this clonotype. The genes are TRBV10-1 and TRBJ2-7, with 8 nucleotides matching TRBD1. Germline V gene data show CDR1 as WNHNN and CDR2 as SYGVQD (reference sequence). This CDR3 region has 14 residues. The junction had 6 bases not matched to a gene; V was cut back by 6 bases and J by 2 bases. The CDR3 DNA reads TGCGCCAGCAGCAGACAGGGGAAGGCCTACGAGCAGTACTTC. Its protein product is CASSRQGKAYEQYF.

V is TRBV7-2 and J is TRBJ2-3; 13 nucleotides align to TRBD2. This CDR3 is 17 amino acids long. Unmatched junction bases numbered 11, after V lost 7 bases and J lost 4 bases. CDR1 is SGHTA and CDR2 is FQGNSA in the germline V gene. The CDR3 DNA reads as TGTGCCAGCAAGATACTACGGACTAGCGGGGGCGCAGATACGCAGTATTTT. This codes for CASKILRTSGGADTQYF.

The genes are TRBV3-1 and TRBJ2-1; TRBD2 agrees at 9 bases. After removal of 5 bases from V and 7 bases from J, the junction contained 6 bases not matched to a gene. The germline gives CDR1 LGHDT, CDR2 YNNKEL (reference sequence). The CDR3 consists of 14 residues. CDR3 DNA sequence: TGTGCCAGCAGCATTAGCGGGAGCACGAATGAGCAGTTCTTC. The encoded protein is CASSISGSTNEQFF.

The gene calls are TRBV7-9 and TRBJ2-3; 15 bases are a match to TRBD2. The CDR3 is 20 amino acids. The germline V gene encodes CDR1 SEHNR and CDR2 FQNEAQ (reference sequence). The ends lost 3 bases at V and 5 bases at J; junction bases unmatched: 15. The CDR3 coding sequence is TGTGCCAGCAGCTTTCAACCCGCCGGACTAGCGGGAGGGCCGAAAGATACGCAGTATTTT. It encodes CASSFQPAGLAGGPKDTQYF.